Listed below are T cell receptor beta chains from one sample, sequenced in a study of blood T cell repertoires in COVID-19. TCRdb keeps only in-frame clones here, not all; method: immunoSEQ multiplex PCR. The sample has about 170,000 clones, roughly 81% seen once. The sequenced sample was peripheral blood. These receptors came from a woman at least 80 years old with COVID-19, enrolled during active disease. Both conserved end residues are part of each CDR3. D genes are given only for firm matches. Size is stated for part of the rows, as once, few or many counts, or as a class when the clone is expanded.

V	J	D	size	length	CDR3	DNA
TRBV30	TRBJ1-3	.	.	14	CAWSRTSSGNTIYF	TGTGCCTGGAGCCGCACAAGCTCTGGAAACACCATATATTTT
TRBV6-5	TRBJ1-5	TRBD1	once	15	CASSQDRGSNQPQHF	TGTGCCAGCAGTCAGGACAGGGGGAGCAATCAGCCCCAGCATTTT
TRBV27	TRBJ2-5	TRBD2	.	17	CASSLFGSGRASETQYF	TGTGCCAGCAGTTTATTTGGTAGCGGGAGAGCCTCTGAGACCCAGTACTTC
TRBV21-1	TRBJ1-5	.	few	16	CASSKALRASNQPQHF	TGTGCCAGCAGCAAAGCGCTCAGGGCTAGCAATCAGCCCCAGCATTTT
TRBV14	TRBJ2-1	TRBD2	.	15	CASSRPSGTYNEQFF	TGTGCCAGCAGCCGTCCTAGCGGAACCTACAATGAGCAGTTCTTC
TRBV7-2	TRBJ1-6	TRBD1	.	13	CASSYTGGSPLHF	TGTGCCAGCAGCTACACAGGGGGGTCGCCCCTCCACTTT
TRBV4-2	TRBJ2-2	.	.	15	CASSPRDLNTGELFF	TGTGCCAGCAGCCCCAGGGACTTAAACACCGGGGAGCTGTTTTTT
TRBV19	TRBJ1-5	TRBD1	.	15	CASSRKGGNNQPQHF	TGTGCCAGTAGTAGGAAAGGGGGCAACAATCAGCCCCAGCATTTT
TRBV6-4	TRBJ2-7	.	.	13	CASKNRVPYEQYF	TGTGCCAGCAAAAACAGGGTCCCCTACGAGCAGTACTTC
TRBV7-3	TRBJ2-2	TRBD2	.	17	CASSSSAGTMGTGELFF	TGTGCCAGCAGCTCCTCCGCGGGGACTATGGGGACCGGGGAGCTGTTTTTT
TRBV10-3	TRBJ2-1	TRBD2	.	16	CAVGGAGGPHYNEQFF	TGTGCCGTCGGCGGGGCGGGAGGGCCCCATTACAATGAGCAGTTCTTC
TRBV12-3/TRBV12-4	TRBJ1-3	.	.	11	CAGRGGNTIYF	TGTGCCGGGCGGGGAGGAAACACCATATATTTT
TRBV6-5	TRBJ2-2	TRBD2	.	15	CARLAGGPQAGELFF	TGTGCCAGATTAGCGGGGGGGCCTCAGGCCGGGGAGCTGTTTTTT